The source of this T cell receptor beta chain is a study of T cell repertoires in cytomegalovirus infection. Study-level information: Used in the study were CMV epitopes, some recently identified and HLA-C-restricted, others well-studied and HLA-B-restricted. An indication of both CMV infection and matching HLA type came from public TCR beta signatures. Study findings and constraints: Summed frequency of shared TCR beta families picked out CMV carriers who also had the relevant HLA. The ex vivo response showed dominance by HLA-C-restricted CMV-specific TCR beta clonotypes.

TCRdb itself ran the reads through MiXCR, one entry per CDR3 protein. The table includes 50,000 to 65,000 distinct CDR3 sequences, around 20% detected once. V was clipped by 5 bases and J by 7 bases; unmatched bases: 12. The CDR3 length is 16 residues. Germline assignment: CDR1 ENHRY and CDR2 SYGVKD. This clonotype was seen only a few times. Its cognate antigen is unknown. V is TRBV10-3 and J is TRBJ2-2, with 8 bases that match TRBD1. This material consisted of CD8+ T cells from cultured PBMCs, taken from culture after CMV antigen stimulation. This clonotype originated in a human donor in good health (CMV status not recorded). Some clones in this sample may be carry-over from other donors' samples. CDR3 nucleotide sequence: TGTGCCATCAGTCAGAGGGTGGCAGGGGGCATCGGGGAGCTGTTTTTT. This translates into CAISQRVAGGIGELFF.